The TCR beta chain under discussion was sequenced for a study of CD8 T cells in Susac syndrome. Reverse transcription of roughly 0.5 to 1 ug RNA was carried out with random hexamers. The CDR3 of TCR beta was amplified by immunoSEQ multiplex PCR across 54 Vbeta and 13 Jbeta. Via MiXCR, TCRdb re-called the immunoSEQ multiplex PCR reads, giving one row per CDR3 protein. The sample shows 130,000 to 150,000 distinct CDR3 sequences, approximately 95% of them seen only once. Trimming left V 4 bases short and J 0 bases short, with 9 bases between. The germline V gene has CDR1 MGHDK and CDR2 SYGVNS. This CDR3 contains 14 residues.

This TCR derives from a human donor in good health. The rearrangement joins TRBV25-1 to TRBJ2-5, with a possible D match to TRBD2 (6 bases). Input material: CD4+ T cells from PBMCs. CDR3 coding DNA: TGTGCCAGCAGTGCGGAGGGGTACCAAGAGACCCAGTACTTC. Its protein product is CASSAEGYQETQYF.